The present T cell receptor beta chain was sequenced within a study of metastatic and nonmetastatic thyroid tumors. This clone was recorded many times. TCRdb re-called clones via MiXCR from the PCR reads. The repertoire consists of 85,000 to 100,000 clones, with about 12% occurring once and the leading ten covering about 10%. Between the trimmed V and J ends, which lost 1 base and 0 bases, there was a span of 4 bases. This CDR3 is 13 amino acids long. Per the germline V gene, CDR1 is SGHNT and CDR2 is YENEEA. Nobody among the patients had been given any treatment before thyroid surgery. This receptor was taken from a female donor with papillary thyroid cancer or a benign thyroid nodule (not recorded which). Some clones in this sample may be carry-over from other donors' samples. Sequenced sample: blood. The V gene is TRBV11-3, the J gene TRBJ2-7; D unresolved. CDR3: CASSLGSSYEQYF. The CDR3 coding sequence is TGTGCCAGCAGCTTAGGATCCTCCTACGAGCAGTACTTC.